This note documents a single T cell receptor (beta chain) sequence. The target antigen is unknown. The source of the sample is a study of blood T cells in healthy people across ages. Whole-study findings and limits: The recorded TCR beta diversity per million T cells decreased in a roughly linear manner with age. Researchers said unsorted PBMCs prevented a conclusive naive versus antigen-experienced comparison. The study found TCR beta diversity correlated strongly with naive T cell percentage.

A sample-barcoded 5' primer and a J-beta primer mix were used in a second PCR of about 7 to 12 cycles. Each CDR3 protein gets one entry after TCRdb re-called the 5' RACE reads with MiXCR. Of 1.2 million to 1.5 million distinct CDR3 sequences listed, 40% to 50% were seen once; the top ten hold 7.9%. The CDR3 loop spans 18 amino acids. Germline CDR1 is MNHEY and CDR2 is SMNVEV (reference sequence). V lost 5 bases to trimming and J lost 0 bases; unmatched junction nucleotides: 11. Peripheral blood samples of around 9.3 milliliters were drawn from each donor. The sequenced sample consisted of blood. This chain uses TRBV27 with TRBJ2-1; 9 bases line up with TRBD2. This sequence originates from a woman in her late teens or twenties in good health. CDR3 coding DNA: TGTGCCAGCAGTACAGTTTATGGTAGCGGGAGCTCCTACAATGAGCAGTTCTTC. Translated: CASSTVYGSGSSYNEQFF.